The rows below give T cell receptor beta chains drawn from one sample of a study of cytomegalovirus exposure and HLA in healthy donors. Assay used: immunoSEQ multiplex PCR; TCRdb lists only in-frame clones, some missing. The table lists over 95,000 clones, more than 65% of them singletons. Sequenced sample: PBMCs. These receptors were taken from a middle-aged man in good health and CMV-seropositive. Both conserved end residues are part of each CDR3. D genes are given only for firm matches. Rows may omit the clone size; those that give it use once, few, many or a size class.

CDR3 DNA,CDR3 protein,clone size,V gene,J gene,D gene
TGTGCCAGCAGTTTATCGCCGACAGGGGCCTACGAGCAGTACTTC,CASSLSPTGAYEQYF,-,TRBV28,TRBJ2-7,TRBD1
TGCGCCAGCAGCCAAGATAGGTGGAGCGGGGGTCGGAATGAGCAGTTCTTC,CASSQDRWSGGRNEQFF,-,TRBV4-3,TRBJ2-1,TRBD2
TGCGCCAGCAGACCCCAGGCGGGGGGCATAGATGGAGATACGCAGTATTTT,CASRPQAGGIDGDTQYF,-,TRBV5-1,TRBJ2-3,TRBD2
TGTGCCAGCAGCGACCGGGACAGGGGAAATGAGCAGTTCTTC,CASSDRDRGNEQFF,-,TRBV9,TRBJ2-1,TRBD1
TGTGCCAGCAGCGTAGAAGGGGGGGTAAATCAGCCCCAGCATTTT,CASSVEGGVNQPQHF,-,TRBV9,TRBJ1-5,-
TGTGCCAGCAGCCGACTAGCGGGGCCCTCCTACGAGCAGTACTTC,CASSRLAGPSYEQYF,few,TRBV27,TRBJ2-7,TRBD2
TGTGCCAGCAGCCCGAAACAGGGAATCTATGCAGGCTACACCTTC,CASSPKQGIYAGYTF,-,TRBV13,TRBJ1-2,-
TGTGCCAGCAGCTTATTCCCCCAGAACACTGAAGCTTTCTTT,CASSLFPQNTEAFF,once,TRBV7-8,TRBJ1-1,-
TGTGCCAGCAGTTCAGAGGTCCGCGAGCAGTTCTTC,CASSSEVREQFF,once,TRBV2,TRBJ2-1,-
TGTGCCAGCAGCGTAGCGGGAGGGGTAGAGACCCAGTACTTC,CASSVAGGVETQYF,-,TRBV9,TRBJ2-5,TRBD2
TGCGCCAGCAGCCAAGCTTCCCAGGGAGGCTCCTACGAGCAGTACTTC,CASSQASQGGSYEQYF,-,TRBV4-1,TRBJ2-7,-
TGTGCCAGCAGCTTGACCGGGAGGGCGGTCTACGAGCAGTACTTC,CASSLTGRAVYEQYF,-,TRBV7-9,TRBJ2-7,TRBD2
TGTGCCACGGGGACAGACCTTGAGGAGACCCAGTACTTC,CATGTDLEETQYF,-,TRBV6-4,TRBJ2-5,TRBD1
TGTGCCAGCAGCCAAGACACGGGACAAGCCTACGAGCAGTACTTC,CASSQDTGQAYEQYF,-,TRBV4-2,TRBJ2-7,-